The 20 T cell receptor beta chains below were found in one sample sequenced in a study of PD-1 blockade in classical Hodgkin lymphoma. Time point: cycle 4 day 1 (C4D1), after five to seven weeks of nivolumab. All trial patients relapsed after autologous stem cell transplantation. TCRdb keeps only in-frame clones here, not all; method: immunoSEQ multiplex PCR. Among 25,000 to 35,000 clones listed, about 70% were seen once. This material consisted of peripheral blood mononuclear cells (PBMCs), taken before the fourth cycle of nivolumab. Receptors were obtained from a human donor with classical Hodgkin lymphoma.

The rearrangement joins TRBV28 to TRBJ2-1; weak D call: TRBD2 (5 bases). This CDR3 has 15 amino acids. The germline V and J ends were trimmed by 8 bases and 0 bases, with 14 bases remaining between them. Germline V lookup: CDR1 MDHEN, CDR2 SYDVKM. The DNA of the CDR3 is TGTGCCAGCGGTCTTCCCGGGGACTCCTACAATGAGCAGTTCTTC. It yields the protein CASGLPGDSYNEQFF.

The J gene is TRBJ2-5, the V gene TRBV30; TRBD2 matches 7 bases. Trimming took 3 bases from V and 0 from J; bases not matched to a gene: 13. This CDR3 comprises 17 residues. Germline loops: CDR1 GTSNPN, CDR2 SVGIG (reference sequence). The CDR3 spells CAWSPRRRGTDQETQYF. CDR3 nucleotides: TGTGCCTGGAGCCCGAGACGGCGGGGGACCGACCAAGAGACCCAGTACTTC.

The V gene is TRBV10-3, the J gene TRBJ1-5; 8 nucleotides agree with TRBD1. The V and J ends lost 4 bases and 7 bases, in that order; junction bases with no gene match: 9. The germline V gene encodes CDR1 ENHRY and CDR2 SYGVKD. The CDR3 has 15 amino acids. CDR3 nucleotide sequence: TGTGCCATCAGTGCCAGCGGACAGGGAGGCCAGCCCCAGCATTTT. Translated, it gives CAISASGQGGQPQHF.

The chain joins TRBV4-1 to TRBJ2-5, with D perhaps TRBD1 or TRBD2 (5 bases each). V lost 1 base and J lost 4, with 10 bases in between. The CDR3 extends over 14 amino acids. The germline V gene has CDR1 MGHRA and CDR2 YSYEKL. CDR3 amino acids: CASSQAPGGETQYF. The DNA for the CDR3 is TGCGCCAGCAGCCAAGCTCCTGGGGGAGAGACCCAGTACTTC.

This clone was counted between two and nine times. The chain combines TRBV7-9 with TRBJ1-1; D is uncertain. Germline V gives CDR1 SEHNR, CDR2 FQNEAQ (reference sequence). V lost 4 bases and J lost 9, with 9 bases in between. The CDR3 contains 11 residues. The CDR3 nucleotides read TGTGCCAGCAGCTCCGGTGAGAAAGCTTTCTTT. This sequence encodes CASSSGEKAFF.

V usage is TRBV7-7 and J usage is TRBJ2-1; maybe TRBD1 (6 bases). Trimming shortened V by 5 bases and J by 5 bases, and 13 bases separated the two germline ends. Germline values: CDR1 SSHAT, CDR2 FNYEAQ (reference sequence). CDR3 size: 14 residues. The CDR3 nucleotides read TGTGCCAGCAGCCTTCGGGACAATCACAATGAGCAGTTCTTC. This gives the protein CASSLRDNHNEQFF.

The chain combines TRBV28 with TRBJ2-1, with D unresolved. V lost 1 base to trimming and J lost 8 bases, with 9 bases between them. CDR3 length: 13 amino acids. Germline loops: CDR1 MDHEN, CDR2 SYDVKM. The CDR3 here is CASSLSKYDEQFF. The CDR3 nucleotides read TGTGCCAGCAGTTTATCTAAGTACGATGAGCAGTTCTTC.

This chain connects TRBV19 to TRBJ2-5; possible D gene TRBD2, 6 bases. Trimming cost V 3 bases and J 6 bases, with 20 bases left between them. Germline loops: CDR1 LNHDA, CDR2 SQIVND (reference sequence). This CDR3 is built from 16 residues. CDR3 protein: CASSMATSWNLQTQYF. The DNA for the CDR3 is TGTGCCAGTAGTATGGCGACTAGTTGGAACCTCCAGACCCAGTACTTC.

The sample holds a few counts of this clone. This chain links TRBV4-3 with TRBJ1-1; no reliable D call. Trimming pared 2 bases from V and 0 bases from J, leaving 19 bases between. Germline loops: CDR1 LGHNA, CDR2 YSLEER. The CDR3 consists of 18 residues. The CDR3 DNA reads as TGCGCCAGCAGCCAAAATCTTTTGATTGGAAGGTTGAACACTGAAGCTTTCTTT. The encoded protein is CASSQNLLIGRLNTEAFF.

The chain has TRBV5-1 and TRBJ2-5; TRBD1 aligns across 8 bases. The V segment lost 4 bases and the J segment 1 base; nucleotides outside the gene matches: 6. Germline CDR1 is SGHRS and CDR2 is YFSETQ. This CDR3 is 15 amino acids long. The chain's CDR3 is CASSQLTGAQETQYF. The CDR3 DNA follows: TGCGCCAGCAGCCAACTGACAGGGGCCCAAGAGACCCAGTACTTC.

V usage is TRBV28 and J usage is TRBJ2-3; the D is unclear. Germline V gives CDR1 MDHEN, CDR2 SYDVKM. Trimming removed 2 bases at V and 2 bases at J, with 8 bases between. The CDR3 contains 14 residues. Here the CDR3 reads CASSLPQPTDTQYF. For the CDR3, the DNA is TGTGCCAGCAGTTTACCACAGCCCACAGATACGCAGTATTTT. Complete variable domain (other parts from reference TRBV28 and TRBJ2-3): DVKVTQSSRYLVKRTGEKVFLECVQDMDHENMFWYRQDPGLGLRLIYFSYDVKMKEKGDIPEGYSVSREKKERFSLILESASTNQTSMYLCASSLPQPTDTQYFGPGTRLTVL.

The gene calls are TRBV6-4 and TRBJ2-1; D unresolved. Germline V lookup: CDR1 MRHNA, CDR2 SNTAGT. Trimming cost V 2 bases and J 3 bases, with 8 bases left between them. The CDR3 length is 14 residues. The CDR3 DNA sequence: TGTGCCAGCAGTGACAGGGCCAACTACAATGAGCAGTTCTTC. This encodes CASSDRANYNEQFF.

This clone turned up a few times. This chain joins TRBV5-1 and TRBJ1-2; TRBD1 might be the D (6 bases). V was trimmed by 0 bases and J by 8 bases, leaving 17 bases between them. The CDR3 has 15 amino acids. CDR1 is SGHRS, CDR2 YFSETQ, per germline. The CDR3 bases are TGCGCCAGCAGCTTGGCCGTAAGGACAGCCCCCGGCTACACCTTC. It encodes CASSLAVRTAPGYTF.

The J gene is TRBJ2-5, the V gene TRBV30, with TRBD2 matching 13 bases. The length of the CDR3 is 16 residues. Per germline, CDR1 GTSNPN and CDR2 SVGIG (reference sequence). Losses at the gene ends were 1 base for V and 4 bases for J; bases not matched to a gene: 6. The CDR3 DNA sequence: TGTGCCTGGAGTGGCCGACTAGCGGGAGGCCGAGAGACCCAGTACTTC. Protein sequence: CAWSGRLAGGRETQYF.

The chain has TRBV4-1 and TRBJ2-2; D may be TRBD2 (6 bases). The V end was cut by 4 bases, the J end by 7 bases, with 13 bases between. Germline CDR1 MGHRA, CDR2 YSYEKL. This CDR3 has 14 residues. The CDR3 protein is CASSPLGRIGELFF. CDR3 coding DNA: TGCGCCAGCAGCCCGCTAGGGAGGATCGGGGAGCTGTTTTTT.

The rearrangement joins TRBV6-5 to TRBJ2-7, with D hard to call. Between the trimmed V and J ends, which lost 0 bases and 3 bases, there was a span of 9 bases. Germline CDR1 MNHEY, CDR2 SVGAGI. The length of the CDR3 is 14 residues. As DNA, the CDR3 is TGTGCCAGCAGTTACTCGGACGGCCTCTACGAGCAGTACTTC. Translated: CASSYSDGLYEQYF.

The chain recombines TRBV4-1 with TRBJ1-1, with TRBD1 identical over 10 bases. Per germline, CDR1 MGHRA and CDR2 YSYEKL. This CDR3 comprises 14 residues. V shed 5 bases and J 1 base; nucleotides not matched to a gene: 1. CDR3 sequence: CASSWDRGNTEAFF. DNA for the CDR3: TGCGCCAGCAGCTGGGACAGGGGGAACACTGAAGCTTTCTTT.

This clone appeared a single time. The genes are TRBV28 and TRBJ1-1; no clear D gene. V was cut by 2 bases and J by 1 base, with 8 bases left in between. CDR1 and CDR2 from the germline V gene are MDHEN and SYDVKM. The CDR3 has 14 amino acids. The CDR3 bases are TGTGCCAGCAGTTTAATGGTTGGGAACACTGAAGCTTTCTTT. Protein sequence: CASSLMVGNTEAFF.

The chain couples TRBV4-3 to TRBJ2-1; D may be TRBD2 (5 bases). Looked up from germline, CDR1 is LGHNA and CDR2 is YSLEER. CDR3 size: 16 residues. Trimming shortened V by 8 bases and J by 0 bases, and 17 bases separated the two germline ends. CDR3 nucleotide sequence: TGCGCCAGCTCAAAGTCCAGCGGAAACTCCTACAATGAGCAGTTCTTC. Protein product: CASSKSSGNSYNEQFF.

This clone came up a few times. V is TRBV7-3 and J is TRBJ2-3; 11 nucleotides line up with TRBD2. Trimming at V came to 5 bases and at J to 6 bases, leaving 4 bases not matched to a gene. Germline CDR1 reads SGHTA; CDR2 reads FQGTGA. This CDR3 region has 14 residues. CDR3 in DNA: TGTGCCAGCAGCCTAGCGGGGGGAAGCGATACGCAGTATTTT. Amino acid sequence: CASSLAGGSDTQYF. The full variable domain, with the rest looked up from reference TRBV7-3 and TRBJ2-3, is GAGVSQTPSNKVTEKGKYVELRCDPISGHTALYWYRQSLGQGPEFLIYFQGTGAADDSGLPNDRFFAVRPEGSVSTLKIQRTERGDSAVYLCASSLAGGSDTQYFGPGTRLTVL.